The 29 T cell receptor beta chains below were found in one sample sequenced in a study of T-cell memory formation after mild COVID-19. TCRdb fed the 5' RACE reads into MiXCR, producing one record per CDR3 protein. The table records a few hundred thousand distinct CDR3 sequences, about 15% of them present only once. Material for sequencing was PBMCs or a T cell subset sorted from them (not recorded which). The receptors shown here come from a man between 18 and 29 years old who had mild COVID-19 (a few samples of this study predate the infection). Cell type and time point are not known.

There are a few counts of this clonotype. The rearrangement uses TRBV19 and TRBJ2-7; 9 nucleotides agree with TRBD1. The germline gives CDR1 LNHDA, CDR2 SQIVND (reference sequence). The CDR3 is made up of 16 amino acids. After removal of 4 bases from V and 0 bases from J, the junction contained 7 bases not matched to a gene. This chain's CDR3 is CASSTPGQGISYEQYV. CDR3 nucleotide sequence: TGTGCCAGTAGTACCCCGGGACAGGGAATCTCCTACGAGCAGTACGTC.

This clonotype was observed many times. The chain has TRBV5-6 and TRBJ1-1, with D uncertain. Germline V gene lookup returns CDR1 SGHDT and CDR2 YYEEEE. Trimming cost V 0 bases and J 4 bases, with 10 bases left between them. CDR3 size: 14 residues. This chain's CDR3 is CASSLVPTGTEAFF. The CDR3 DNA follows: TGTGCCAGCAGCTTGGTTCCCACGGGCACTGAAGCTTTCTTT.

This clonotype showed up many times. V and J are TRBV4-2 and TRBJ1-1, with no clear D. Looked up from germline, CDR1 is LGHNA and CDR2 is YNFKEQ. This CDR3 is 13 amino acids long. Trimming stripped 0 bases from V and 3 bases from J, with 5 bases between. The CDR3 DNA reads TGTGCCAGCAGCCAAGATCGGGACACTGAAGCTTTCTTT. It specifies CASSQDRDTEAFF.

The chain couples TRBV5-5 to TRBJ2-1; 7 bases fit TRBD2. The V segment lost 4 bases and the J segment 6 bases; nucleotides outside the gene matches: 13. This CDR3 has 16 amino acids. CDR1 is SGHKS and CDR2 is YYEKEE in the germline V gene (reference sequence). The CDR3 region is CASSREDGRWRNEQFF. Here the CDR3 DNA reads TGTGCCAGCAGCCGGGAGGACGGTCGATGGCGCAATGAGCAGTTCTTC.

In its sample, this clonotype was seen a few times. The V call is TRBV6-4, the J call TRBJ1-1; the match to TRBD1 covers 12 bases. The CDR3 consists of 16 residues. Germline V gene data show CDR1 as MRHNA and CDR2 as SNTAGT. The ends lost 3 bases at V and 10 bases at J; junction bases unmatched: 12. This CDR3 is CASSESTGTGGGRAFF. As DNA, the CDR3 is TGTGCCAGCAGTGAGAGCACCGGGACAGGGGGCGGGAGAGCTTTCTTT.

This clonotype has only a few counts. The CDR3 region is CAISAPSNEQFF. In nucleotides, the CDR3 is TGTGCCATCAGTGCCCCTAGCAATGAGCAGTTCTTC. This chain links TRBV10-3 with TRBJ2-1; the D is unclear. This CDR3 has 12 amino acids. V was trimmed by 4 bases and J by 6 bases, leaving 7 bases between them. Germline V gives CDR1 ENHRY, CDR2 SYGVKD.

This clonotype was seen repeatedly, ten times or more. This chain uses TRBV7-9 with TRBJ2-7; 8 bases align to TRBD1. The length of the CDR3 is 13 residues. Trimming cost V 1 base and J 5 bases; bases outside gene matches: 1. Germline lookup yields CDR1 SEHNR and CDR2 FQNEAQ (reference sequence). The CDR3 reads CASSLETGDEQYV. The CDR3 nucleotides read TGTGCCAGCAGCTTAGAGACAGGGGACGAGCAGTACGTC.

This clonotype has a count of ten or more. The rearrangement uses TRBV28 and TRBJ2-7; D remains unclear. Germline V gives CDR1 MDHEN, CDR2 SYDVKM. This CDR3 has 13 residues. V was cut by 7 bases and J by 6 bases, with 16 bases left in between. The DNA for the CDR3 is TGTGCCAGCACTACCGACCGGGCCGGCGAGCAGTACGTC. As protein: CASTTDRAGEQYV.

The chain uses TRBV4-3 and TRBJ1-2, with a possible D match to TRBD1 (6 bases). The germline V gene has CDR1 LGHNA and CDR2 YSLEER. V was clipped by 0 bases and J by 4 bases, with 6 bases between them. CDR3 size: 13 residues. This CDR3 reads CASSQDRGYGYTF. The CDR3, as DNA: TGCGCCAGCAGCCAAGACAGGGGCTATGGCTACACCTTC.

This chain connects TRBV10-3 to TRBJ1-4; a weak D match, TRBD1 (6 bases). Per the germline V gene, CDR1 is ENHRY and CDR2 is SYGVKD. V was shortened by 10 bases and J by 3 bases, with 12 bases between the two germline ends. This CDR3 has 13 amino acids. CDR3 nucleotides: TGTGCCACGGCCGGGACATCTAATGAAAAACTGTTTTTT. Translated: CATAGTSNEKLFF.

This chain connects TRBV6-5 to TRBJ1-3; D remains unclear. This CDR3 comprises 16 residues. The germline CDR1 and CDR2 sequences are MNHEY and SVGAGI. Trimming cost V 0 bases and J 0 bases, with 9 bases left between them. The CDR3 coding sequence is TGTGCCAGCAGTTACTCGCGGAGCTTCTCTGGAAACACCATATATTTT. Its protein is CASSYSRSFSGNTIYF.

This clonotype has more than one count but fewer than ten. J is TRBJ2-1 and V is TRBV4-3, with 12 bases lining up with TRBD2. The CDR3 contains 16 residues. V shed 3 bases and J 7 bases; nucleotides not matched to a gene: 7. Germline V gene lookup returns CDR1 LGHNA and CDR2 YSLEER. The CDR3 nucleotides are TGCGCCAGCAGCCAGAGGGGACTAGCGGGCTTTAATGAGCAGTTCTTC. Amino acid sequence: CASSQRGLAGFNEQFF.

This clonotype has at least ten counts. The CDR3 loop reads CASSLRGLAGPYEQYV. The DNA for the CDR3 is TGTGCCAGCAGCTTAAGGGGACTAGCGGGGCCCTACGAGCAGTACGTC. The rearrangement links TRBV7-3 to TRBJ2-7; 13 bases agree with TRBD2. The V gene end was trimmed by 1 base and the J gene end by 2 bases; junction bases not matched to a gene: 2. This CDR3 comprises 16 residues. Germline V lookup: CDR1 SGHTA, CDR2 FQGTGA.

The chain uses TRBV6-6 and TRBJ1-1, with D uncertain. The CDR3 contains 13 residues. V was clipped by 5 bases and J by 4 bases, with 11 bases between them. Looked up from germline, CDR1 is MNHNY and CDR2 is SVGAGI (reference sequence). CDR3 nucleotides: TGTGCCAGCAGTCAGCCACCGGCCACTGAAGCTTTCTTT. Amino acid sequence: CASSQPPATEAFF.

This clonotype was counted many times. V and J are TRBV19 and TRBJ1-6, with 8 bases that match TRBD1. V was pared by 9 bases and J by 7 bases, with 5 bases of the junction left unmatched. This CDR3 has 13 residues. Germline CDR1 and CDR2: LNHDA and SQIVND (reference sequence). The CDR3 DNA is TGTGCCAGCGGACAGGGCGGGAATTCACCCCTCCACTTT. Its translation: CASGQGGNSPLHF. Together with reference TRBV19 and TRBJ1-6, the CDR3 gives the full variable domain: DGGITQSPKYLFRKEGQNVTLSCEQNLNHDAMYWYRQDPGQGLRLIYYSQIVNDFQKGDIAEGYSVSREKKESFPLTVTSAQKNPTAFYLCASGQGGNSPLHFGNGTRLTVT.

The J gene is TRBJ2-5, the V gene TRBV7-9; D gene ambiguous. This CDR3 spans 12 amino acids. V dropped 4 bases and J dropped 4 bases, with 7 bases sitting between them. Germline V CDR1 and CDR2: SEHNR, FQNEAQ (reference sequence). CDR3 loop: CASSYQAETQYF. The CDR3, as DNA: TGTGCCAGCAGCTATCAAGCAGAGACCCAGTACTTC.

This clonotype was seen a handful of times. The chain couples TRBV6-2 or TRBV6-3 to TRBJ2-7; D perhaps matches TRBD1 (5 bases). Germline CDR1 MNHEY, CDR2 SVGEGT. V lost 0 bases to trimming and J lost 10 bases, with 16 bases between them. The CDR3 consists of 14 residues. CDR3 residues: CASSYSKVQAEQYF. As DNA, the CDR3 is TGTGCCAGCAGTTACTCGAAGGTACAGGCCGAACAGTACTTC.

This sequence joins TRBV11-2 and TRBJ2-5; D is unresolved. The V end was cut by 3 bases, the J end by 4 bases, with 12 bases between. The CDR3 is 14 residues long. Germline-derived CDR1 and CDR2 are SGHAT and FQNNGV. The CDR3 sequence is CASSLFFDSETQYF. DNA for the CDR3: TGTGCCAGCAGCTTGTTCTTTGACTCAGAGACCCAGTACTTC.

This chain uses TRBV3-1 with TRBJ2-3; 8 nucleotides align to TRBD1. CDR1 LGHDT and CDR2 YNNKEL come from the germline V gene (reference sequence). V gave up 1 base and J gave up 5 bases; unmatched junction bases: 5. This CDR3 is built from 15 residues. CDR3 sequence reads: CASSQAQGAGDTQYF. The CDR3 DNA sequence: TGTGCCAGCAGCCAAGCCCAGGGGGCTGGAGATACGCAGTATTTT.

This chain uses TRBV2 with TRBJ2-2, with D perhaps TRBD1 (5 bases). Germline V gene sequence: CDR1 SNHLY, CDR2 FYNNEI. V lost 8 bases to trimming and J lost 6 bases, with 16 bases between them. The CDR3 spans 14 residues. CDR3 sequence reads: CASAAQGPSGELFF. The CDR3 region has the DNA TGTGCCAGCGCGGCGCAGGGCCCATCCGGGGAGCTGTTTTTT.

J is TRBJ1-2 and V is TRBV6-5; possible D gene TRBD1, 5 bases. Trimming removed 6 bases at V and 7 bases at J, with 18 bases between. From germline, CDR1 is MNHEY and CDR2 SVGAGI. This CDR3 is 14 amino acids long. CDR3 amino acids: CASRPPGGSGGYTF. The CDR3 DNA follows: TGTGCCAGCAGACCCCCCGGGGGGAGTGGTGGCTACACCTTC.

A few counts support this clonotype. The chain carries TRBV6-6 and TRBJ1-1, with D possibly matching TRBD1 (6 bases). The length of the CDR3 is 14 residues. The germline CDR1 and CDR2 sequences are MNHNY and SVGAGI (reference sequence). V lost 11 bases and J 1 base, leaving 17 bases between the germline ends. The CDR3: CAGRVGHPNTEAFF. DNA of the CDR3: TGTGCCGGTCGTGTGGGACATCCGAACACTGAAGCTTTCTTT.

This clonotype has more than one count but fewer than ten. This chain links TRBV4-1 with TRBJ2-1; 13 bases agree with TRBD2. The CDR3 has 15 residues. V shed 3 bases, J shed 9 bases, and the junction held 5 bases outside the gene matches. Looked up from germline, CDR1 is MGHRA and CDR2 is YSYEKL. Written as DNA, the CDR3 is TGCGCCAGCAGCCATGGGACTAGCGGGGACACTGAGCAGTTCTTC. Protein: CASSHGTSGDTEQFF.

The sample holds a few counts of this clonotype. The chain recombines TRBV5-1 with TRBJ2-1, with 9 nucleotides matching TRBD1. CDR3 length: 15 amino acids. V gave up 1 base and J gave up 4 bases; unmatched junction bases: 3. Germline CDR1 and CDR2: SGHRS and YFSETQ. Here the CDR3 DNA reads TGCGCCAGCAGCTTGACAGGGGGCAGGTACAATGAGCAGTTCTTC. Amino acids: CASSLTGGRYNEQFF.

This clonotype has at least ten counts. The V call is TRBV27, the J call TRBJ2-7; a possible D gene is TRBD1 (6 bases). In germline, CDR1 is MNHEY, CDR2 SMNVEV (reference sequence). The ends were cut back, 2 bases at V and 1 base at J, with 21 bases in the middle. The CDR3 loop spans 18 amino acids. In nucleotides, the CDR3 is TGTGCCAGCAGTTTAGGGACCCCCAGGGGCACCGTTTCCTACGAGCAGTACTTC. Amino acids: CASSLGTPRGTVSYEQYF.

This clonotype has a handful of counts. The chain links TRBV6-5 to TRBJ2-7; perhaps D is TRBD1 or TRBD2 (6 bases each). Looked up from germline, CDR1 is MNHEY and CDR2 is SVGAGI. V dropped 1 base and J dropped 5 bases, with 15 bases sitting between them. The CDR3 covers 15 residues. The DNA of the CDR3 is TGTGCCAGCAGTTACTTATGGGGGGCTATAAACGAGCAGTACTTC. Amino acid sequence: CASSYLWGAINEQYF.

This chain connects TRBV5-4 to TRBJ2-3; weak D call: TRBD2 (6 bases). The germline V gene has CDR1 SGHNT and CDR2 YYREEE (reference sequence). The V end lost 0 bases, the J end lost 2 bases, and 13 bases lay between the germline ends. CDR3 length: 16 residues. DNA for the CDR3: TGTGCCAGCAGCTTGGCCGTGGGGGGAATCACAGATACGCAGTATTTT. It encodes CASSLAVGGITDTQYF.

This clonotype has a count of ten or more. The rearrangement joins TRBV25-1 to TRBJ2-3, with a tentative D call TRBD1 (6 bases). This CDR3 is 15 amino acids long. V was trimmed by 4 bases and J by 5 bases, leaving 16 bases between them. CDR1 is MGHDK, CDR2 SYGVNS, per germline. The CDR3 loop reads CASSGTARVGDTQYF. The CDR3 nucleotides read TGTGCCAGCAGTGGGACAGCCAGAGTTGGAGATACGCAGTATTTT.

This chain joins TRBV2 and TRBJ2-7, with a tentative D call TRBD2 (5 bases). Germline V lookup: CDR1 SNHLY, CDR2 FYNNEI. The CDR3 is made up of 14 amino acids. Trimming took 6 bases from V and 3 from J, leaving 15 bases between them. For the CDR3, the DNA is TGTGCCAGCAGGTTCAGTACGGGGATCTACGAGCAGTACTTC. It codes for CASRFSTGIYEQYF.